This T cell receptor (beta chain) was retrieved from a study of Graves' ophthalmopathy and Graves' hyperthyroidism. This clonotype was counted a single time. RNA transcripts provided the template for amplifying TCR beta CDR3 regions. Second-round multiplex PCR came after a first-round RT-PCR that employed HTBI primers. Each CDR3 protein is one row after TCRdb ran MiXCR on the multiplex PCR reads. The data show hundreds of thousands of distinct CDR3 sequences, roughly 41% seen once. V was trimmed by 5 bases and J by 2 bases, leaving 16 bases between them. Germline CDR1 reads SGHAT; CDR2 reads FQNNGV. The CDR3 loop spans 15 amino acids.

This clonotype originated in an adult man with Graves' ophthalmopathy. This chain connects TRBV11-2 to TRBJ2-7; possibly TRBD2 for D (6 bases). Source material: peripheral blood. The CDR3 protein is CASSTPGVGTYEQYF. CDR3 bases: TGTGCCAGCAGCACTCCGGGAGTAGGAACCTACGAGCAGTACTTC.